The next 32 T cell receptor beta chains were all read from a single sample in a study of CD8+CD57+ T cells in acquired aplastic anemia (dated by TCRdb to 2016 to 2018). The run used an Illumina HiSeq 2000. Genomic DNA served as template for TCR beta VDJ combination and CDR3 sequence profiling. The public reads were reanalyzed by TCRdb: fastp trimming at Q25, MiXCR alignment, in-frame beta chains only. Merged by CDR3 protein, the rows form single entries marked with the most common genes and DNA. Present in this sample are over 200,000 distinct CDR3 sequences, roughly 57% of which were seen just once. The ten largest clonotypes hold 29% of the sample. The sample consisted of sorted CD4+, CD8+, or CD8+CD57+ T cells (not recorded which) from PBMCs. These receptors were taken from a human donor in good health.

Notes on this clonotype: This CDR3 fails to terminate in the conserved phenylalanine or tryptophan, so it likely reflects a read error. This chain connects TRBV10-3 to TRBJ2-7; D gene ambiguous. Germline V gene sequence: CDR1 ENHRY, CDR2 SYGVKD. The CDR3 contains 15 residues. CDR3 loop: CAIIESQDSTYEQYL. The CDR3, as DNA: TGTGCCATCATTGAGTCGCAGGATTCCACCTACGAGCAGTACCTC.

This clonotype was seen many times. The chain couples TRBV6-1 to TRBJ2-1; 7 nucleotides agree with TRBD2. Germline V gene lookup returns CDR1 MNHNS and CDR2 SASEGT. With 2 bases clipped from V and 4 bases from J, the junction kept 5 bases outside the gene matches. This CDR3 has 15 amino acids. CDR3 nucleotide sequence: TGTGCCAGCAGTGAAAGGGCGGGAGATTACAATGAGCAGTTCTTC. Translated, it gives CASSERAGDYNEQFF.

At least ten counts were recorded for this clonotype. The J gene is TRBJ2-3, the V gene TRBV7-8; D tentatively reads TRBD1 or TRBD2 (5 bases each). The V end was cut by 7 bases, the J end by 1 base, with 21 bases between. The CDR3 length is 17 residues. Germline V CDR1 and CDR2: SGHVS, FQNEAQ. CDR3 bases: TGTGCCAGCATCAAATTCGGGACGTCTCACCGCACAGATACGCAGTATTTT. This encodes CASIKFGTSHRTDTQYF. The full variable domain, its missing parts supplied by reference TRBV7-8 and TRBJ2-3, is GAGVSQSPRYKVAKRGQDVALRCDPISGHVSLFWYQQALGQGPEFLTYFQNEAQLDKSGLPSDRFFAERPEGSVSTLKIQRTQQEDSAVYLCASIKFGTSHRTDTQYFGPGTRLTVL.

The DNA for the CDR3 is TGTGCCAGCAGCCCAGAGGGGGGGGCAGCTATATCCTACGAGCAGTACTTC. Translated, it gives CASSPEGGAAISYEQYF. This chain uses TRBV7-8 with TRBJ2-7, with D maybe TRBD2 (7 bases). CDR3 length equals 17 residues. V dropped 5 bases and J dropped 1 base, with 21 bases sitting between them. The germline V gene encodes CDR1 SGHVS and CDR2 FQNEAQ.

In DNA form, the CDR3 reads TGTGCCAGCAGTGAGGGACAGGTCTCTAATGAAAAACTGTTTTTT. Translation: CASSEGQVSNEKLFF. This rearrangement joins TRBV25-1 to TRBJ1-4, with 8 bases matching TRBD1. From germline, CDR1 is MGHDK and CDR2 SYGVNS. The length of the CDR3 is 15 residues. The junction had 3 bases not matched to a gene; V was cut back by 3 bases and J by 3 bases. Together with reference TRBV25-1 and TRBJ1-4, the CDR3 gives the full variable domain: EADIYQTPRYLVIGTGKKITLECSQTMGHDKMYWYQQDPGMELHLIHYSYGVNSTEKGDLSSESTVSRIRTEHFPLTLESARPSHTSQYLCASSEGQVSNEKLFFGSGTQLSVL.

This clonotype came up a few times. This chain uses TRBV27 with TRBJ2-1; D remains ambiguous. The CDR3 extends over 14 amino acids. V was trimmed by 3 bases and J by 6 bases, leaving 12 bases between them. Germline lookup yields CDR1 MNHEY and CDR2 SMNVEV (reference sequence). CDR3 amino acids: CASSFGSGLNEQFF. CDR3 nucleotides: TGTGCCAGCAGTTTCGGGTCCGGTCTCAATGAGCAGTTCTTC.

The J gene is TRBJ1-2, the V gene TRBV10-3, with 8 bases aligning to TRBD1. CDR3 length: 15 amino acids. The V gene end was trimmed by 6 bases and the J gene end by 2 bases; junction bases not matched to a gene: 8. In germline, CDR1 is ENHRY, CDR2 SYGVKD. Written as DNA, the CDR3 is TGTGCCATCAGCCAGATGGACAGGGAGAACTATGGCTACACCTTC. This translates into CAISQMDRENYGYTF.

The chain is built from TRBV7-6 and TRBJ2-5, with TRBD1 matching 9 bases. CDR3 length: 15 amino acids. Trimming removed 1 base from V and 3 bases from J; junction bases left unmatched: 3. CDR1 is SGHVS, CDR2 FNYEAQ, per germline. CDR3 nucleotide sequence: TGTGCCAGCAGCTTAGGAGGGGACAGGGAAGAGACCCAGTACTTC. Translated: CASSLGGDREETQYF.

The rearrangement joins TRBV6-2 or TRBV6-3 to TRBJ2-7, with D possibly being TRBD1 (7 bases). The CDR3 is 14 amino acids. Trimming shortened V by 7 bases and J by 2 bases, and 15 bases separated the two germline ends. Germline V gives CDR1 MNHEY, CDR2 SVGEGT. Written as DNA, the CDR3 is TGTGCCAGCACCCCGACAGGGAGGCCCTACGAGCAGTACTTC. This sequence encodes CASTPTGRPYEQYF.

The chain has TRBV2 and TRBJ2-7; a possible D gene is TRBD2 (5 bases). Germline loops: CDR1 SNHLY, CDR2 FYNNEI. The V gene lost 7 bases and the J gene lost 0 bases, with 10 bases spanning the gap. This CDR3 comprises 13 residues. This chain's CDR3 is CASTPGLSYEQYF. The CDR3 DNA is TGTGCCAGCACCCCAGGACTCTCCTACGAGCAGTACTTC.

V gene TRBV20-1 combines with J gene TRBJ2-3, with 10 bases fitting TRBD2. Losses at the gene ends were 0 bases for V and 3 bases for J; bases not matched to a gene: 9. The CDR3 contains 17 residues. Germline CDR1 is DFQATT and CDR2 is SNEGSKA (reference sequence). The CDR3: CSARDRKAGGPTDTQYF. DNA of the CDR3: TGCAGTGCTAGAGATCGCAAAGCGGGAGGGCCAACAGATACGCAGTATTTT.

This clonotype was counted many times. The chain employs TRBV9 and TRBJ2-1, with TRBD2 matching 14 bases. This CDR3 has 16 residues. V gave up 3 bases and J gave up 9 bases; unmatched junction bases: 8. The germline V gene encodes CDR1 SGDLS and CDR2 YYNGEE. This CDR3 reads CASSAGTSGRNGEQFF. CDR3 nucleotide sequence: TGTGCCAGCAGCGCAGGGACTAGCGGGAGAAATGGTGAGCAGTTCTTC.

In DNA, the CDR3 is TGTGCCACCAGTGAATCGCAGGGGATAGTGGATACGCAGTATTTT. This sequence encodes CATSESQGIVDTQYF. This chain joins TRBV24-1 and TRBJ2-3, with a weak D call TRBD1 (6 bases). Germline CDR1 reads KGHDR; CDR2 reads SFDVKD. Deletions cut 4 bases from V and 6 bases from J, with 16 bases between. The CDR3 is made up of 15 amino acids.

The V and J genes are TRBV12-3 or TRBV12-4 and TRBJ1-5; possible D gene TRBD1, 6 bases. The CDR3 length is 15 residues. Between the trimmed V and J ends, which lost 7 bases and 5 bases, there was a span of 18 bases. The CDR3, as DNA: TGTGCCAGCACCCCAGCCACAGGGAAGGATCAGCCCCAGCATTTT. Translating gives CASTPATGKDQPQHF.

This clonotype came up a few times. J is TRBJ2-5 and V is TRBV25-1, with D hard to call. The ends were cut back, 2 bases at V and 4 bases at J, with 11 bases in the middle. CDR3 length: 14 amino acids. Germline CDR1 and CDR2: MGHDK and SYGVNS. CDR3 sequence reads: CASSEAGWGETQYF. In DNA form, the CDR3 reads TGTGCCAGCAGTGAAGCAGGATGGGGAGAGACCCAGTACTTC.

This chain joins TRBV7-8 and TRBJ2-2, with D possibly TRBD2 on 6 matching bases. V was trimmed by 1 base and J by 5 bases, leaving 14 bases between them. CDR3 size: 16 residues. Per germline, CDR1 SGHVS and CDR2 FQNEAQ. CDR3: CASSLEVLRGTGELFF. CDR3 sequence (DNA): TGTGCCAGCAGCTTAGAAGTCCTACGGGGGACCGGGGAGCTGTTTTTT.

About this clonotype itself: One junction end disagrees with the germline gene, perhaps due to a read error. This rearrangement joins TRBV7-2 to TRBJ2-1, with D unclear. Germline V gives CDR1 SGHTA, CDR2 FQGNSA. The CDR3 consists of 11 residues. The CDR3 loop reads CAGSLMYEQFF. CDR3 sequence (DNA): TGTGCCGGCAGCCTCATGTACGAGCAGTTCTTC. The full variable domain, rest sourced from reference TRBV7-2 and TRBJ2-1, is GAGVSQSPSNKVTEKGKDVELRCDPISGHTALYWYRQSLGQGLEFLIYFQGNSAPDKSGLPSDRFSAERTGGSVSTLTIQRTQQEDSAVYLCAGSLMYEQFFGPGTRLTVL.

The gene calls are TRBV15 and TRBJ2-2, with D maybe TRBD1 (5 bases). Trimming stripped 8 bases from V and 0 bases from J, with 16 bases between. The CDR3 runs 16 residues. Germline V gene lookup returns CDR1 LNHNV and CDR2 YYDKDF (reference sequence). CDR3 region: CATGRWGPANTGELFF. Here the CDR3 DNA reads TGTGCCACCGGAAGGTGGGGCCCCGCGAACACCGGGGAGCTGTTTTTT.

Points on this clonotype: One end of the junction varies from germline; a read error may be responsible. V and J are TRBV7-8 and TRBJ1-2; D uncertain. The CDR3 has 13 amino acids. Per germline, CDR1 SGHVS and CDR2 FQNEAQ. The CDR3 loop is CASSLAVDYGYTF. CDR3 coding DNA: TGCGCCAGCAGCTTGGCAGTAGACTATGGCTACACCTTC.

This clonotype was seen a few times. The V gene is TRBV24-1, the J gene TRBJ2-5, with unresolved D. V lost 8 bases, J lost 5 bases, and 11 bases lay in between. Germline V gene sequence: CDR1 KGHDR, CDR2 SFDVKD. This CDR3 is 12 amino acids long. The CDR3 here is CATMSPAETQYF. CDR3 DNA: TGTGCCACCATGTCCCCCGCGGAGACCCAGTACTTC.

About this clonotype itself: One end of the junction is discordant with germline, which a read error may explain. The chain is built from TRBV20-1 and TRBJ1-1; D gene unclear. The CDR3 covers 12 residues. Germline lookup yields CDR1 DFQATT and CDR2 SNEGSKA (reference sequence). Here the CDR3 DNA reads TGCGGTGCTTTAGGAATGAACACTGAGGCTTTCTTT. Encoded protein: CGALGMNTEAFF.

This clonotype was found many times. The chain employs TRBV9 and TRBJ2-5; D is uncertain. V lost 1 base to trimming and J lost 4 bases, with 5 bases between them. The CDR3 has 12 amino acids. Looked up from germline, CDR1 is SGDLS and CDR2 is YYNGEE. The CDR3 region has the DNA TGTGCCAGCAGCGTATCGGGAGAGACCCAGTACTTC. The encoded protein is CASSVSGETQYF.

V usage is TRBV20-1 and J usage is TRBJ2-5; the D is unclear. V dropped 2 bases and J dropped 1 base, with 8 bases sitting between them. Looked up from germline, CDR1 is DFQATT and CDR2 is SNEGSKA (reference sequence). This CDR3 region has 13 residues. The CDR3 loop is CSARNAVQETQYF. DNA for the CDR3: TGCAGTGCTAGAAATGCAGTCCAAGAGACCCAGTACTTC.

This chain joins TRBV25-1 and TRBJ2-3; D gene ambiguous. V was clipped by 3 bases and J by 3 bases, with 4 bases between them. Germline V CDR1 and CDR2: MGHDK, SYGVNS. CDR3 length equals 12 residues. In DNA, the CDR3 is TGTGCCAGCAGTGACCGGACAGATACGCAGTATTTT. Residues: CASSDRTDTQYF.

The CDR3 sequence: CSVEGVRMNTEAFF. In DNA, the CDR3 is TGCAGCGTTGAAGGCGTCAGGATGAACACTGAAGCTTTCTTT. The chain is built from TRBV29-1 and TRBJ1-1; the D is unclear. Germline V gene sequence: CDR1 SQVTM, CDR2 ANQGSEA. The V and J ends lost 1 base and 0 bases respectively, with 9 bases between them. The CDR3 has 14 amino acids.

V and J are TRBV7-9 and TRBJ2-7; unclear D gene. The V end lost 5 bases, the J end lost 0 bases, and 8 bases lay between the germline ends. The germline V gene has CDR1 SEHNR and CDR2 FQNEAQ (reference sequence). The CDR3 totals 13 residues. The CDR3 sequence is CASSPPTSYEQYF. The DNA for the CDR3 is TGTGCCAGCAGCCCCCCTACCTCCTACGAGCAGTACTTC.

This clonotype was detected ten times or more. The CDR3 sequence is CAILNRAMLITEAFF. The CDR3, as DNA: TGTGCCATCCTGAACAGGGCCATGTTGATCACTGAAGCTTTCTTT. The chain employs TRBV6-1 and TRBJ1-1; maybe TRBD1 (6 bases). V was shortened by 10 bases and J by 4 bases, with 22 bases between the two germline ends. Germline V gives CDR1 MNHNS, CDR2 SASEGT. CDR3 length: 15 residues.

Only a few counts were recorded for this clonotype. V is TRBV6-4 and J is TRBJ2-3, with 10 nucleotides matching TRBD2. Unmatched junction bases numbered 5, after V lost 6 bases and J lost 2 bases. The CDR3 is 15 residues long. Germline CDR1 reads MRHNA; CDR2 reads SNTAGT. This chain's CDR3 is CASRELAGTTDTQYF. CDR3 DNA: TGTGCCAGCAGGGAACTAGCGGGGACCACAGATACGCAGTATTTT.

As to this clonotype: Because the CDR3 is missing its conserved closing phenylalanine or tryptophan, this is likely a read error. Because the CDR3's place on the DNA is in doubt, the DNA is left out and the CDR3 is given as listed by TCRdb. V is TRBV6-6 and J is TRBJ2-5; the DNA was not used to check the table's D call, TRBD2. Ends included, the CDR3 has 8 residues. Germline V gene lookup returns CDR1 MNHNY and CDR2 SVGAGI (reference sequence). CDR3 protein: CASSYLAG.

The chain couples TRBV6-5 to TRBJ2-7; 9 positions match TRBD2. The CDR3 length is 14 residues. The V gene's germline CDR1 is MNHEY and CDR2 SVGAGI. V trimming: 8 bases; J trimming: 2 bases; junction bases outside the gene matches: 7. The CDR3 sequence: CASRLTSGPYEQYF. CDR3 nucleotide sequence: TGTGCCAGCCGCTTGACTAGCGGACCCTACGAGCAGTACTTC.

This chain uses TRBV7-6 with TRBJ2-7, with TRBD2 matching 8 bases. CDR3 size: 16 residues. Germline lookup yields CDR1 SGHVS and CDR2 FNYEAQ. J was trimmed by 5 bases and V by 4 bases; bases with no gene match: 13. The CDR3 protein is CASSSGFGAGANEQYF. The CDR3 DNA reads TGTGCCAGCAGCTCGGGATTTGGAGCGGGAGCTAACGAGCAGTACTTC.

This clonotype was counted only a few times. At one of its ends the junction is not consistent with the germline gene, which may arise from a read error. The rearrangement uses TRBV2 and TRBJ2-1; 9 positions match TRBD2. This CDR3 comprises 12 residues. Germline V gene lookup returns CDR1 SNHLY and CDR2 FYNNEI. CDR3 sequence: CATSGAGGPQFF. The CDR3, as DNA: TGTGCCACCAGTGGTGCGGGAGGGCCTCAGTTCTTC.